Detailed here is one TCR beta chain. This CDR3 region has 13 residues. The germline CDR1 and CDR2 sequences are SGHTA and FQGNSA. V shed 5 bases and J shed 7 bases, with 14 bases lying between them. The amount of total RNA extracted per sample was at least 5.5 micrograms. For the second PCR, which ran for about 7 to 12 cycles, a sample-barcoded 5' primer and a J-beta primer mix were used. In TCRdb, the 5' RACE reads were re-called with MiXCR into one record per CDR3 protein. This sample has about 680,000 distinct CDR3 sequences; over 45% occur once, and the top ten carry around a third. This entry belongs to a study of blood T cells in healthy people across ages.

The chain combines TRBV7-2 with TRBJ1-2; D not certain. The sample was blood. The receptor was derived from a woman aged 55 to 70 in good health. The CDR3 DNA sequence: TGTGCCAGCAGCGCGATCGCGGGTGCTGGCTACACCTTC. As protein: CASSAIAGAGYTF.